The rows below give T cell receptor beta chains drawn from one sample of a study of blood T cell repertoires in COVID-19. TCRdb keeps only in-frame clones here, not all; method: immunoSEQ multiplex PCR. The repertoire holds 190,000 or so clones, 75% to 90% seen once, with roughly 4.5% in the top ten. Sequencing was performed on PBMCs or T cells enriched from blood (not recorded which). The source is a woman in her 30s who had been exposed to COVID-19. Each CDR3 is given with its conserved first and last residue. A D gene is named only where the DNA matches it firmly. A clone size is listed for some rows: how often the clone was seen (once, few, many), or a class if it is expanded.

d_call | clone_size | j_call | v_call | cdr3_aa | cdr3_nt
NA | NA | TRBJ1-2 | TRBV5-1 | CASSTETGINYGYTF | TGCGCCAGCAGCACGGAGACCGGGATTAACTATGGCTACACCTTC
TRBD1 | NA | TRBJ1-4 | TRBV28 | CAPKGTGVVEKLFF | TGTGCCCCCAAGGGGACAGGGGTGGTTGAAAAACTGTTTTTT
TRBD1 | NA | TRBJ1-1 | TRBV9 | CASSVGTGGTEAFF | TGTGCCAGCAGCGTAGGGACAGGGGGCACTGAAGCTTTCTTT
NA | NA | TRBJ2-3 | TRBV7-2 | CASSLGSQVRADTQYF | TGTGCCAGCAGCTTAGGTTCCCAGGTTCGAGCAGATACGCAGTATTTT
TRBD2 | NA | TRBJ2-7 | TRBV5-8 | CASSLFAGTTAYEQYF | TGTGCCAGCAGCTTGTTCGCCGGGACTACGGCATACGAGCAGTACTTC
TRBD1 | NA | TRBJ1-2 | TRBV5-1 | CASSLGVGQGDGYTF | TGCGCCAGCAGCTTGGGTGTAGGACAGGGCGATGGCTACACCTTC
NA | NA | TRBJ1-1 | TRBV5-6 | CASSLDTRNTEAFF | TGTGCCAGCAGCTTGGACACCCGGAACACTGAAGCTTTCTTT
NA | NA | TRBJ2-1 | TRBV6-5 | CASSQQVGSYNEQFF | TGTGCCAGCAGCCAGCAGGTCGGATCCTACAATGAGCAGTTCTTC
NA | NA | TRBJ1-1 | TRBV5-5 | CASSLGQGRRTEAFF | TGTGCCAGCAGCTTGGGTCAGGGGCGGAGGACTGAAGCTTTCTTT
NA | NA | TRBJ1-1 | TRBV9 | CASSQRAGQNTEAFF | TGTGCCAGCAGCCAAAGGGCGGGGCAGAACACTGAAGCTTTCTTT
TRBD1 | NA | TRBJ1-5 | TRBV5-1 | CASSTGTGGNQPQHF | TGCGCCAGCAGCACCGGGACAGGGGGCAATCAGCCCCAGCATTTT
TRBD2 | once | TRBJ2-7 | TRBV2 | CASGTRMDEQYF | TGTGCCAGCGGGACTAGAATGGACGAGCAGTACTTC